This T cell receptor beta chain was sequenced for a study of response to subunit inactivated influenza vaccine. General study points: The authors put forward the suggestion that each seasonal influenza vaccination may bring in only a limited number of new T cells.

TCRdb processed the RT-PCR reads anew with MiXCR; each CDR3 protein has one entry. The table includes 650,000 to 700,000 distinct CDR3 sequences, 15% to 18% detected once. The CDR3 has 16 amino acids. J lost 0 bases, V lost 7 bases, and 11 bases had no gene match. CDR1 SQVTM and CDR2 ANQGSEA come from the germline V gene. This clonotype has at least ten counts. Its antigen is undetermined. The sequenced sample was PBMCs from blood, obtained roughly 13 days after vaccination. The J gene is TRBJ1-1, the V gene TRBV29-1; 10 nucleotides align to TRBD1. The TCR comes from a middle-aged man who received an inactivated influenza vaccine. This CDR3 is CSANRQGARMNTEAFF. The CDR3 coding sequence is TGCAGCGCAAATCGACAGGGGGCCCGAATGAACACTGAAGCTTTCTTT.